This TCR beta chain was recorded in a study of OX40 agonist ivuxolimab in advanced cancers. In the case of this clone: Its antigen remains unknown.

Only in-frame clones appear in the TCRdb table, and some are missing; sequencing was by immunoSEQ multiplex PCR. Of under 100,000 clones listed, under 85% are singletons. Study outcomes and limitations: Partial responders treated at 0.1-3.0 mg/kg exhibited clonal expansion among the lowest measured. With doses of 0.1 to 3.0 mg/kg, CD4+ and CD8+ blood T cells had undergone clonal expansion by week 6.

With 5 bases removed from V and 2 bases from J, the gap between germline ends came to 9 bases. CDR3 size: 13 residues. Germline V CDR1 and CDR2: PRHDT, FYEKMQ (reference sequence). The V call is TRBV13, the J call TRBJ2-5; unclear D gene. This sequence originates from an adult with an advanced solid tumor such as melanoma, head and neck, liver or kidney cancer. The sequencing here drew on CD4+ or CD8+ T cells sorted from blood, taken in a trial of the OX40 agonist ivuxolimab. The CDR3 protein is CASSPWVQETQYF. CDR3 nucleotides: TGTGCCAGCAGCCCATGGGTACAAGAGACCCAGTACTTC.